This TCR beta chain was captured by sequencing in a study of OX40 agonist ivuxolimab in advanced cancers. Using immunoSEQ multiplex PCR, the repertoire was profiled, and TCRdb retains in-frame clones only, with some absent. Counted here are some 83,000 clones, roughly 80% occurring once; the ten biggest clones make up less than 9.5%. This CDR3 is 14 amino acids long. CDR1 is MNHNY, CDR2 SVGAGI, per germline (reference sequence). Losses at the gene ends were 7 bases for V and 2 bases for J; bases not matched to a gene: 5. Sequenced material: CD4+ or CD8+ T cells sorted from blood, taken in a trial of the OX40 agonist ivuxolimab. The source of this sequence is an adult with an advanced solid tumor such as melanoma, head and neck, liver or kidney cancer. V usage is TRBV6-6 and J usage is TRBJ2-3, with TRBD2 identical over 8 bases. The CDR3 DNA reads TGTGCCAGCACTTTAGCGGGAATCACAGATACGCAGTATTTT. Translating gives CASTLAGITDTQYF.